This entry is about one T cell receptor (beta chain). The target antigen is unknown. V shed 7 bases and J shed 7 bases, with 17 bases lying between them. This CDR3 is built from 13 residues. Per germline, CDR1 SQVTM and CDR2 ANQGSEA. The sorting of PBMCs gave CD4+ and CD8+ T cells. As the sequencing template, cDNA was produced by extracting RNA and reverse transcribing it. TCRdb keeps only in-frame clones here, not all; method: immunoSEQ multiplex PCR. The sample includes approximately 150,000 clones, more than 55% seen only once; the top ten take 30% to 45%. The data are from a study of CD8+ T cells in alopecia areata. Study-wide results and caveats: Sequence data from scalp samples additionally include resident alphabeta T cells of normal skin. Higher clonality and more expanded CD8+ clones appeared in lesional than normal scalp.

The V call is TRBV29-1, the J call TRBJ2-1; D may be TRBD1 or TRBD2 (6 bases each). The sequence was collected from a human donor in good health. Input material: CD8+ T cells sorted from blood. CDR3 amino acids: CSAAGGPGNEQFF. CDR3 DNA: TGCAGCGCAGCTGGGGGGCCAGGGAATGAGCAGTTCTTC.